This T cell receptor beta chain is from a study of blood T cell repertoires in COVID-19. About the research overall: Specimens from acute and convalescent COVID-19 originated in the United States, Italy and Spain. From T cells, B-cell-depleted T cells, or PBMCs came the material, which was cDNA or gDNA.

Authors' processing steps: Researchers report that nucleated cell counts were estimated from reference gene primer amplification. The data were produced by immunoSEQ multiplex PCR, yet TCRdb's version contains in-frame clones alone and is incomplete. That table furnishes V, J and clone size, whereas the DNA furnished D and trimming. The sample includes about 170,000 clones, around four fifths of them seen just once. Germline V CDR1 and CDR2: LNHDA, SQIVND (reference sequence). Trimming took 6 bases from V and 3 from J; bases not matched to a gene: 4. The CDR3 contains 13 residues. The rearrangement uses TRBV19 and TRBJ1-2; TRBD1 matches 7 bases. Sequenced input: peripheral blood. The receptor was isolated from a woman of 80 years or more with active or convalescent COVID-19. CDR3 sequence (DNA): TGTGCCAGTAGCCTTACAGGGGACTATGGCTACACCTTC. Translation gives CASSLTGDYGYTF.